These T cell receptor beta chains were read from a single sample in a study of regulatory T cells in long-lasting Graves disease. Each CDR3 protein gets one entry after TCRdb re-called the multiplex PCR reads with MiXCR. The repertoire holds about 660,000 distinct CDR3 sequences, with 25% to 30% as singletons. Sequenced here: peripheral blood mononuclear cells (PBMCs), sampled when the disease was refractory, from a patient treated with antithyroid drugs. Receptor source: a female donor with Graves disease. Both conserved end residues are part of each CDR3. The order of the fields is J gene, V gene, CDR3 protein.

j_gene: TRBJ2-2; v_gene: TRBV2; CDR3aa: CASSEDWGEVTGELFF
j_gene: TRBJ2-2; v_gene: TRBV4-1; CDR3aa: CASSQGGRGRLTGELFF
j_gene: TRBJ1-1; v_gene: TRBV19; CDR3aa: CASSMQSGRNTEAFF
j_gene: TRBJ2-7; v_gene: TRBV12-3/TRBV12-4; CDR3aa: CASSFGFEGTNEQYF
j_gene: TRBJ1-2; v_gene: TRBV24-1; CDR3aa: CATSDRTGGGYTF
j_gene: TRBJ1-1; v_gene: TRBV28; CDR3aa: CASSPTDILNTEAFF
j_gene: TRBJ2-4; v_gene: TRBV6-5; CDR3aa: CASSYGENIQYF
j_gene: TRBJ2-2; v_gene: TRBV20-1; CDR3aa: CSAEDRGRRTGELFF
j_gene: TRBJ1-6; v_gene: TRBV11-2; CDR3aa: CASSQGTVYNSPLHF
j_gene: TRBJ2-5; v_gene: TRBV18; CDR3aa: CASSPPRPSQETQYF
j_gene: TRBJ1-4; v_gene: TRBV5-1; CDR3aa: CASSRTGSDKKLFF
j_gene: TRBJ1-2; v_gene: TRBV20-1; CDR3aa: CSARPGGGFYGYTF
j_gene: TRBJ1-2; v_gene: TRBV18; CDR3aa: CASSRIRDSYGYTF
j_gene: TRBJ2-5; v_gene: TRBV10-3; CDR3aa: CAISDRVQETQYF
j_gene: TRBJ2-7; v_gene: TRBV6-9; CDR3aa: CASRETGPFSYEQYF
j_gene: TRBJ2-1; v_gene: TRBV28; CDR3aa: CASSLDEGTRRGNEQFF
j_gene: TRBJ2-7; v_gene: TRBV7-2; CDR3aa: CASSPSLGHPNSRSYEQYF
j_gene: TRBJ2-7; v_gene: TRBV27; CDR3aa: CASSPQTAYEQYF
j_gene: TRBJ1-1; v_gene: TRBV7-6; CDR3aa: CASSLDGSKAFF
j_gene: TRBJ2-5; v_gene: TRBV6-5; CDR3aa: CASSYSVELGTSAKQETQYF
j_gene: TRBJ1-2; v_gene: TRBV6-1; CDR3aa: CASTKPPEVYGYTF
j_gene: TRBJ1-2; v_gene: TRBV12-3/TRBV12-4; CDR3aa: CASSRARTGNYGYTF
j_gene: TRBJ2-5; v_gene: TRBV7-9; CDR3aa: CASSLGSYQETQYF
j_gene: TRBJ1-6; v_gene: TRBV6-1; CDR3aa: CASSRDRDDSPLHF
j_gene: TRBJ1-2; v_gene: TRBV6-1; CDR3aa: CASESFAGRGYTF
j_gene: TRBJ1-2; v_gene: TRBV6-7; CDR3aa: CASNLRQRPFPYGYTF
j_gene: TRBJ1-1; v_gene: TRBV5-1; CDR3aa: CASSWDSNTEAFF
j_gene: TRBJ1-1; v_gene: TRBV5-1; CDR3aa: CASSLSFPGPNTEAFF
j_gene: TRBJ1-1; v_gene: TRBV20-1; CDR3aa: CSAPWGGADTEAFF
j_gene: TRBJ2-7; v_gene: TRBV6-2/TRBV6-3; CDR3aa: CASSYQPGAGYEQYF
j_gene: TRBJ1-2; v_gene: TRBV29-1; CDR3aa: CSVSQGAQGYTF